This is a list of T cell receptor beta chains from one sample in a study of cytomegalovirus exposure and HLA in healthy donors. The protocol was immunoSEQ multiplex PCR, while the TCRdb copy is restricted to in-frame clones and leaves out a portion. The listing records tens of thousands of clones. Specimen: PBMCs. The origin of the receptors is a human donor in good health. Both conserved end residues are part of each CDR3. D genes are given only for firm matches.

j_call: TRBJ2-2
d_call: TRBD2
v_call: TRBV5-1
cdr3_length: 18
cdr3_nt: TGCGCCAGCAGCTACAACCCAAGACGTAGCGGGGGTGCCGGGGAGCTGTTTTTT
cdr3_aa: CASSYNPRRSGGAGELFF

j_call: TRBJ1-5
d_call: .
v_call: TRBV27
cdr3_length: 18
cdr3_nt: TGTGCCAGCAGACTTTTGATCCGCAGGGATCACAGCAATCAGCCCCAGCATTTT
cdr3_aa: CASRLLIRRDHSNQPQHF

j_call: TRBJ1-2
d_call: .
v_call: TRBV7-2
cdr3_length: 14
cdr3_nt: TGTGCCAGCAGCCCCGGGAGCGCCCTAGGGGGCTACACCTTC
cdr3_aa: CASSPGSALGGYTF

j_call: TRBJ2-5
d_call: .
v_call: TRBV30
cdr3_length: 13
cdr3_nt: TGTGCCTGGAGTAAGGCCAGCGTAGAGACCCAGTACTTC
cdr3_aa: CAWSKASVETQYF

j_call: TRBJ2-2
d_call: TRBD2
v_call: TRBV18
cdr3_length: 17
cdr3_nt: TGTGCCAGCTCACCACGGTTAGCGGGTGGAGACACCGGGGAGCTGTTTTTT
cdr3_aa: CASSPRLAGGDTGELFF

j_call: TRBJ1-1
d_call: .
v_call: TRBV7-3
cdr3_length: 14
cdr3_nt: TGTGCCAGCAGCTGGTTGGGACAGAACACTGAAGCTTTCTTT
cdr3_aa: CASSWLGQNTEAFF

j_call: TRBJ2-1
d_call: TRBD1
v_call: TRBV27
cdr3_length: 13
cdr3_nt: TGTGCCAGCAATCTAGCCAGGGGGCATGAGCAGTTCTTC
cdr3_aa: CASNLARGHEQFF

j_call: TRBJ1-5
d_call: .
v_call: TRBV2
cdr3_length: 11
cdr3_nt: TGTGCCAGCGGGGCGAATCAGCCCCAGCATTTT
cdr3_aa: CASGANQPQHF

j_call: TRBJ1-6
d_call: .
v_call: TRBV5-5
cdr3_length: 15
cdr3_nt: TGTGCCAGCAGCTTCGACAGGCGCAATAATTCACCCCTCCACTTT
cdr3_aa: CASSFDRRNNSPLHF

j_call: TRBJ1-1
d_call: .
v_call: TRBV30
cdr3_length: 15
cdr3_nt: TGTGCCTGGAGTATTCGGGGGGGGCAGGGAACTGAAGCTTTCTTT
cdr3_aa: CAWSIRGGQGTEAFF

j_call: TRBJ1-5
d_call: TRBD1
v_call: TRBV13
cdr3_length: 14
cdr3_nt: TGTGCCAGCAGCCTCCAGGGGGGTAGTCAGCCCCAGCATTTT
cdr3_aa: CASSLQGGSQPQHF

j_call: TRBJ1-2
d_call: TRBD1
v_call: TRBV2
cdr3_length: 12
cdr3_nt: TGTGCCAGCTCTCGACAGGGAGAGGGCTACACCTTC
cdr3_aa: CASSRQGEGYTF

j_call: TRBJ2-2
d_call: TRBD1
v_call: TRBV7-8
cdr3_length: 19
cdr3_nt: TGTGCCAGCAGCTTAGAGCGGGGCCGGGACAGGGAGAACACCGGGGAGCTGTTTTTT
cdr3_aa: CASSLERGRDRENTGELFF

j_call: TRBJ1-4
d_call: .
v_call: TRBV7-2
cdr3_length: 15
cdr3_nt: TGTGCCAGCAGCCATCAAGCGCAAACTAATGAAAAACTGTTTTTT
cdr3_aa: CASSHQAQTNEKLFF

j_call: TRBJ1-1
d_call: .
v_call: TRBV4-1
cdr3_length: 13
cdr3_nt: TGCGCCAGCAGCCAAAGTTCGCGGACTGAAGCTTTCTTT
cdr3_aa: CASSQSSRTEAFF

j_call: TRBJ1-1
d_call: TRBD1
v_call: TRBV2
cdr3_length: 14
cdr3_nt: TGTGCCAGCAGTTCTACAGGGGATGGCACTGAAGATTTCTTT
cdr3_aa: CASSSTGDGTEDFF

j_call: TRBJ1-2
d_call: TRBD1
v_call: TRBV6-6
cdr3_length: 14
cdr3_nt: TGTGCCAGCAGTTACCTCGGACAGGGCTATGGCTACACCTTC
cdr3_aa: CASSYLGQGYGYTF

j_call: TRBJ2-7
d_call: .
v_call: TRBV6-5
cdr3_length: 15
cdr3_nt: TGTGCCAGCAGTTACTCTGGACAAGCAGCCTACGAGCAGTACTTC
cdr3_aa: CASSYSGQAAYEQYF

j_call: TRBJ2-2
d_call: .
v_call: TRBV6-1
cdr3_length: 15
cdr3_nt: TGTGCCAGCTCAGAAGGTGGAAGGGGCACCGGGGAGCTGTTTTTT
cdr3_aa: CASSEGGRGTGELFF

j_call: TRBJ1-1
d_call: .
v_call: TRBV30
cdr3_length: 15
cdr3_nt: TGTGCCTGGAGTGTACCCGACAGCTGGAACACTGAAGCTTTCTTT
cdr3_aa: CAWSVPDSWNTEAFF

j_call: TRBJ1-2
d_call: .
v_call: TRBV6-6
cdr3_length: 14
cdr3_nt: TGTGCCAGCAGTTACGTAGCCTTATCGGAGGGCTACACCTTC
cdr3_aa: CASSYVALSEGYTF

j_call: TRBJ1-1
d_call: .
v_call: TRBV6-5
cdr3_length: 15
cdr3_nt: TGTGCCAGCAGCAACTCCCCACCTGGGGGGGTTGAAGCTTTCTTT
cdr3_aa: CASSNSPPGGVEAFF

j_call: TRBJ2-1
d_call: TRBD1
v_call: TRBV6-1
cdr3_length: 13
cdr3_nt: TGTGCCAGCAGGGGACAGAATTACAATGAGCAGTTCTTC
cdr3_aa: CASRGQNYNEQFF

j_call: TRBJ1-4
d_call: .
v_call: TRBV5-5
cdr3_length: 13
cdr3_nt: TGTGCCAGCAGCTTGCAGGGGTATGAAAAACTGTTTTTT
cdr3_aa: CASSLQGYEKLFF

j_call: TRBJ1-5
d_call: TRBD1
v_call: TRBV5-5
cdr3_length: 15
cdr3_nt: TGTGCCAGCAGGGGAGGGACAGGAGGGAGTCAGCCCCAGCATTTT
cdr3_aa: CASRGGTGGSQPQHF

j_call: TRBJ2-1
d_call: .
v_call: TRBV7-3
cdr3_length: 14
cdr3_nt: TGTGCCAGCAGCTTAACGTTTGAGGACAATGAGCAGTTCTTC
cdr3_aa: CASSLTFEDNEQFF

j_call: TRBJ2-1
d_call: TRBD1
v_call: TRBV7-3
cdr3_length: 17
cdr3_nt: TGTGCCAGCAGCTCCGGACAGGGCCGGGGCTCCTACAATGAGCAGTTCTTC
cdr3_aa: CASSSGQGRGSYNEQFF

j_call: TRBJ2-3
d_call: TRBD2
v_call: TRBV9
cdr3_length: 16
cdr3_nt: TGTGCCAGCAGCGTTAGCGGGGGGGGATCCACAGATAAGCAGTATTTT
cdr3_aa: CASSVSGGGSTDKQYF

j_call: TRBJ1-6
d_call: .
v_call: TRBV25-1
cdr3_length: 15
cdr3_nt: TGTGCCAGCAGTGGATCAGGGTCCTATAATTCACCCCTCCACTTT
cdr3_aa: CASSGSGSYNSPLHF

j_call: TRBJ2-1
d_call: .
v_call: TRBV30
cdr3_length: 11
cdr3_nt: TGTGCCTGGAGTGGACAGAATGAGCAGTTCTTC
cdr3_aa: CAWSGQNEQFF

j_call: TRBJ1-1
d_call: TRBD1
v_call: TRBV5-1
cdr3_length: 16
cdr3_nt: TGCGCCAGCAGCTCAGACAGGGGACGAATGAACACTGAAGCTTTCTTT
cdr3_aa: CASSSDRGRMNTEAFF

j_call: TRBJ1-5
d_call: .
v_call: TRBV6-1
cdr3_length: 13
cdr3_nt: TGTGCCAGCAGTGGACAGTTAAGCCAGCCCCAGCATTTT
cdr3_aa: CASSGQLSQPQHF

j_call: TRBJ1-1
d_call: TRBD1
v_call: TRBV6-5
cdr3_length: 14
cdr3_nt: TGTGCCAGCAGTTACGGGACAGGCCCTGTCGGAGCTTTCTTT
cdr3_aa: CASSYGTGPVGAFF

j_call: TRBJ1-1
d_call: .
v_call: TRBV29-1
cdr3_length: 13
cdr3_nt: TGCAGCGTTGGGAGTTGGGACAAACATGAAGCTTTCTTT
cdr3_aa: CSVGSWDKHEAFF

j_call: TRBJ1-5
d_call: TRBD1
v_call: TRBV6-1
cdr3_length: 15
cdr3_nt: TGTGCCAGCAGGGGACAGTCGAATAGCAATCAGCCCCAGCATTTT
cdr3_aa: CASRGQSNSNQPQHF

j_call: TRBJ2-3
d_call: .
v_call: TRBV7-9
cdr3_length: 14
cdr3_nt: TGTGCCAGCAGCTTCGGCGGGGGCACAGATACGCAGTATTTT
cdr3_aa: CASSFGGGTDTQYF

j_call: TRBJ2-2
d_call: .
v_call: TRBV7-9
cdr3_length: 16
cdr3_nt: TGTGCCAGCAGCTTATGGGGTAGCGTAAACACCGGGGAGCTGTTTTTT
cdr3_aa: CASSLWGSVNTGELFF

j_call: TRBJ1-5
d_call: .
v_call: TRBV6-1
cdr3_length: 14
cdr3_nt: TGTGCCAGCAGTGAAGGGGGAGGTAATCAGCCCCAGCATTTT
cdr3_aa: CASSEGGGNQPQHF

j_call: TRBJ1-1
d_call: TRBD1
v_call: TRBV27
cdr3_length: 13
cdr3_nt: TGTGCCAGCAGTGAGGGACAGGCTAAGGAAGCTTTCTTT
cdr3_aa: CASSEGQAKEAFF

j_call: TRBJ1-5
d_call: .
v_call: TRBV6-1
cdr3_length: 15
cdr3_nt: TGTGCCAGCAGTGAATCGAGCAATAGCAATCAGCCCCAGCATTTT
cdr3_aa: CASSESSNSNQPQHF

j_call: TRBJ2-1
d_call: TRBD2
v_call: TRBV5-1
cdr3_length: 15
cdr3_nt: TGCGCCAGCAGTTCGACTAGCGGGGCCTACAATGAGCAGTTCTTC
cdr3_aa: CASSSTSGAYNEQFF

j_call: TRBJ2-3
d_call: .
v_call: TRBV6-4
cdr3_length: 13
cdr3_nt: TGTGCCAGCAGTCTACAGGGCACAGATACGCAGTATTTT
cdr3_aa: CASSLQGTDTQYF

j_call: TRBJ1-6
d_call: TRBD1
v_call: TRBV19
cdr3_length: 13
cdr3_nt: TGTGCCAGTAGTGGCAGGGGGAACTCACCCCTCCACTTT
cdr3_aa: CASSGRGNSPLHF

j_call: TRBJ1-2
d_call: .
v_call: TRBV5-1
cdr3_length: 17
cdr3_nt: TGCGCCAGCAGCCGTTCGCCCTACGATGGTCCAAACTATGGCTACACCTTC
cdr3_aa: CASSRSPYDGPNYGYTF

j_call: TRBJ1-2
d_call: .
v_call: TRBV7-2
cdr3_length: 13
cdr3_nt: TGTGCCAGCAGCCTCGCCGGTGGTAATGGCTACACCTTC
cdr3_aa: CASSLAGGNGYTF

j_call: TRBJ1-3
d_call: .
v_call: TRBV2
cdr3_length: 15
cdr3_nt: TGTGCCAGCAGTCTCCGAACAATCTCTGGAAACACCATATATTTT
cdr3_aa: CASSLRTISGNTIYF

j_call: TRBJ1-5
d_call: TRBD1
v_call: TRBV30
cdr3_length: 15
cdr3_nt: TGTGCCTGGAGCCTGGACAGGATTAACAATCAGCCCCAGCATTTT
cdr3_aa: CAWSLDRINNQPQHF

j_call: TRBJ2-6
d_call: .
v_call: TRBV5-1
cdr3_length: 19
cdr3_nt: TGCGCCAGCAGCTTGTTGTCTGTGGCAATGCGGGCTGGGGCCAACGTCCTGACTTTC
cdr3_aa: CASSLLSVAMRAGANVLTF

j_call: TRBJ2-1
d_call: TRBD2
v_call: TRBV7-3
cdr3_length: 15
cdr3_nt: TGTGCCAGCAGCTTAAGGGCTAGCGGGGGGAATGAGCAGTTCTTC
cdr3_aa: CASSLRASGGNEQFF

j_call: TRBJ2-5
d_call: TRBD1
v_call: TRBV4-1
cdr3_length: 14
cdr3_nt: TGCGCCAGCAGCCTACGGACAGGGGGAGAGACCCAGTACTTC
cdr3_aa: CASSLRTGGETQYF

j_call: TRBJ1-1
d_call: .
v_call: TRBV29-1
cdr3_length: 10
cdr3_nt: TGCAGCGTTTGGAGCAGGGTAGCTTTCTTT
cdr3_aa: CSVWSRVAFF

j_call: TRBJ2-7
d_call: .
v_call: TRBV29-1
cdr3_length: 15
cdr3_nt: TGCAGCGTTGTTGGGACGGCGGGGTCCTCCTACGAGCAGTACTTC
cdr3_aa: CSVVGTAGSSYEQYF

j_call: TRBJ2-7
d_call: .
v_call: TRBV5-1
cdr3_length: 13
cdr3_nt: TGCGCCAGCAGCTTGGTCACTGGTTACGAGCAGTACTTC
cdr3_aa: CASSLVTGYEQYF

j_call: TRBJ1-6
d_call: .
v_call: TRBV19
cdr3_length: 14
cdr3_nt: TGTGCCAGTAGCCTTCAAGGGGGGGATTCACCCCTCCACTTT
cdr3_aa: CASSLQGGDSPLHF

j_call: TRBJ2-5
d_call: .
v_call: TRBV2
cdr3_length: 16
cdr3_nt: TGTGCCAGCAGTGATGCGGGGACTGCCCTGCAAGAGACCCAGTACTTC
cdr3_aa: CASSDAGTALQETQYF